A single sample gave rise to the 7 T cell receptor beta chains below, sequenced in a study of cytomegalovirus exposure and HLA in healthy donors. The PCR employed 60 Vbeta primers together with 13 Jbeta primers. Using immunoSEQ multiplex PCR, the repertoire was profiled, and TCRdb retains in-frame clones only, with some absent. This table holds approximately 120,000 clones, nearly 70% found once. The sequenced sample consisted of PBMCs. The receptors stem from a woman aged 70-85 years in good health and CMV-seropositive.

This clone has just a few counts. CDR3: CAISDGAIYGYTF. CDR3 bases: TGTGCCATCAGTGATGGAGCGATCTATGGCTACACCTTC. The chain uses TRBV10-3 and TRBJ1-2, with D unresolved. Trimming shortened V by 3 bases and J by 4 bases, and 9 bases separated the two germline ends. The CDR3 covers 13 residues. Germline CDR1 and CDR2: ENHRY and SYGVKD.

A remark on this clone: The CDR3 end shows no conserved phenylalanine or tryptophan, and so a read error is likely. The CDR3, as DNA: TGTGCCAGCAGTTTGGTTTGGCAGGGGAACAATCAGCCCCAGCATGTT. Translating it yields CASSLVWQGNNQPQHV. The chain employs TRBV28 and TRBJ1-5; perhaps TRBD1 as D (6 bases). This CDR3 is 16 amino acids long. Trimming took off 3 bases at V and 3 bases at J, with 15 bases between the two ends. Germline V gives CDR1 MDHEN, CDR2 SYDVKM.

CDR3 residues: CASSLGQALYGYTF. The DNA of the CDR3 is TGCGCCAGCAGCTTGGGCCAGGCCCTTTATGGCTACACCTTC. The rearrangement links TRBV5-1 to TRBJ1-2; D is unclear. CDR1 is SGHRS, CDR2 YFSETQ, per germline. V was trimmed by 0 bases and J by 5 bases, leaving 11 bases between them. This CDR3 region has 14 residues.

The chain employs TRBV27 and TRBJ1-1; no clear D gene. V was trimmed by 2 bases and J by 2 bases, leaving 9 bases between them. Per germline, CDR1 MNHEY and CDR2 SMNVEV (reference sequence). The CDR3 contains 14 residues. CDR3 nucleotides: TGTGCCAGCAGTTTACCTGGAGAAAACACTGAAGCTTTCTTT. Its protein product is CASSLPGENTEAFF.

V is TRBV30 and J is TRBJ1-5, with D perhaps TRBD1 (6 bases). This CDR3 has 14 amino acids. In germline, CDR1 is GTSNPN, CDR2 SVGIG (reference sequence). With 2 bases removed from V and 5 bases from J, the gap between germline ends came to 13 bases. CDR3 nucleotides: TGTGCCTGGAGTAGGGACACTTGGGATCAGCCCCAGCATTTT. It translates to CAWSRDTWDQPQHF.

The rearrangement uses TRBV29-1 and TRBJ2-2; perhaps TRBD2 as D (7 bases). Germline V gives CDR1 SQVTM, CDR2 ANQGSEA. The CDR3 sequence is 13 residues long. With 3 bases removed from V and 5 bases from J, the gap between germline ends came to 10 bases. This chain's CDR3 is CSVEGGPTGELFF. The CDR3 DNA is TGCAGCGTTGAGGGGGGGCCTACCGGGGAGCTGTTTTTT.

The J gene is TRBJ1-2, the V gene TRBV10-3; no reliable D call. The V gene's germline CDR1 is ENHRY and CDR2 SYGVKD. The CDR3 has 13 residues. Trimming removed 4 bases at V and 1 base at J, with 7 bases between. For the CDR3, the DNA is TGTGCCATCAGTGGGAGCCTTAACTATGGCTACACCTTC. Translating it yields CAISGSLNYGYTF.